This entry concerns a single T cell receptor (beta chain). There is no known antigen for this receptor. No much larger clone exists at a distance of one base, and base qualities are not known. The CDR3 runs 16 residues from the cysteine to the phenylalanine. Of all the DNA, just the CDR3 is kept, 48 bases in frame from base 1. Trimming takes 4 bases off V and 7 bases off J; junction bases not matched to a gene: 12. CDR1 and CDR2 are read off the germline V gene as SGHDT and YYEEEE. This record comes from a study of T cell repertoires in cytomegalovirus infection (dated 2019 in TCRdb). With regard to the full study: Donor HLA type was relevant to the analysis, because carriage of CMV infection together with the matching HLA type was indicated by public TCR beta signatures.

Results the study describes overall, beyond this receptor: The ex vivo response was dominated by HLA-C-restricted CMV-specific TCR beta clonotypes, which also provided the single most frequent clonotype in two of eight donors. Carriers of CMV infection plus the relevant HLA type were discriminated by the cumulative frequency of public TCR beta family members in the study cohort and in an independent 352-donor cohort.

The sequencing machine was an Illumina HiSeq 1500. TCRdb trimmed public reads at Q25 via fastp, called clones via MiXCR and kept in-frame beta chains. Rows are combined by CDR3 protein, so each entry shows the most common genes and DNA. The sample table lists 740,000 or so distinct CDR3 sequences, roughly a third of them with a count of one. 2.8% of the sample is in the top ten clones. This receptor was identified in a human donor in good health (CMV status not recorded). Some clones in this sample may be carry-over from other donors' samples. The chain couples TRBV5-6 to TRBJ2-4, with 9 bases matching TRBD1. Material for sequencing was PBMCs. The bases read TGTGCCAGCAGCCTTTTGTCCGGGACAGGGCCGAACATTCAGTACTTC. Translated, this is CASSLLSGTGPNIQYF.